Following are 9 T cell receptor beta chains from one sample sequenced in a study of blood T cell repertoires in COVID-19. Assay: immunoSEQ multiplex PCR; the TCRdb copy retains only in-frame clones and omits some. The sample consists of roughly 150,000 clones, around 81% of them appearing once. The sequencing input was PBMCs or T cells enriched from blood (not recorded which). The receptors originated from a man between 35 and 55 years old who had recovered from COVID-19.

A word on this clone: Germline and junction disagree at one end, which may indicate a read error. The genes are TRBV6-1 and TRBJ1-1, with TRBD1 as a possible D gene (6 bases). Germline lookup yields CDR1 MNHNS and CDR2 SASEGT. The CDR3 totals 14 residues. The CDR3 spells CASSEYRVNIEAFF. For the CDR3, the DNA is TGTGCCAGCAGTGAGTACAGGGTAAACATTGAAGCTTTCTTT.

The rearrangement joins TRBV6-5 to TRBJ1-1; D is uncertain. There are 14 residues in the CDR3. V shed 2 bases and J shed 5 bases, with 12 bases lying between them. Looked up from germline, CDR1 is MNHEY and CDR2 is SVGAGI. Here the CDR3 DNA reads TGTGCCAGCAGTTACGTCGGGTTCGGAACTGAAGCTTTCTTT. Protein product: CASSYVGFGTEAFF.

The J gene is TRBJ2-1, the V gene TRBV4-1; 9 bases align to TRBD1. The germline gives CDR1 MGHRA, CDR2 YSYEKL. The CDR3 length is 15 residues. V shed 4 bases and J 8 bases; nucleotides not matched to a gene: 9. The CDR3 loop is CASSRRDREIDEQFF. The CDR3 DNA follows: TGCGCCAGCAGCCGCCGGGACAGGGAAATCGATGAGCAGTTCTTC.

The J gene is TRBJ2-5, the V gene TRBV5-4, with 9 bases identical to TRBD1. The CDR3 totals 13 residues. Per germline, CDR1 SGHNT and CDR2 YYREEE (reference sequence). Trimming took 3 bases from V and 3 from J; bases not matched to a gene: 0. The CDR3 protein is CASSWDREETQYF. DNA of the CDR3: TGTGCCAGCAGCTGGGACAGGGAAGAGACCCAGTACTTC.

The chain carries TRBV7-3 and TRBJ1-1, with 7 bases lining up with TRBD1. Germline trimming cut 6 bases from V and 1 base from J; bases unmatched to any gene: 8. The germline V gene encodes CDR1 SGHTA and CDR2 FQGTGA. The CDR3 spans 15 residues. CDR3 nucleotides: TGTGCCAGCAGTACCAAAGGGGGCGCGAACACTGAAGCTTTCTTT. Amino acid sequence: CASSTKGGANTEAFF.

This clone turned up a few times. The chain employs TRBV6-5 and TRBJ1-2; D is ambiguous. This CDR3 spans 14 amino acids. Trimming shortened V by 6 bases and J by 8 bases, and 19 bases separated the two germline ends. Germline loops: CDR1 MNHEY, CDR2 SVGAGI. CDR3 sequence (DNA): TGTGCCAGCAGGGCGGGTCTCACCGCGGAGGGCTACACCTTC. This encodes CASRAGLTAEGYTF.

The V gene is TRBV19, the J gene TRBJ2-3; D is unresolved. Trimming took off 4 bases at V and 0 bases at J, with 5 bases between the two ends. Germline assignment: CDR1 LNHDA and CDR2 SQIVND (reference sequence). The CDR3 sequence is 13 residues long. This CDR3 is CASSTQSTDTQYF. CDR3 in DNA: TGTGCCAGTAGTACACAGAGCACAGATACGCAGTATTTT.

The V call is TRBV25-1, the J call TRBJ2-2; no reliable D call. The germline V and J ends were trimmed by 2 bases and 5 bases, with 6 bases remaining between them. This CDR3 is built from 13 residues. CDR1 MGHDK and CDR2 SYGVNS come from the germline V gene. This CDR3 reads CASSEEKTGELFF. As DNA, the CDR3 is TGTGCCAGCAGTGAAGAGAAAACCGGGGAGCTGTTTTTT.

The CDR3: CASSLMTANTEAFF. The DNA for the CDR3 is TGCGCCAGCAGCTTGATGACAGCGAACACTGAAGCTTTCTTT. The chain combines TRBV5-1 with TRBJ1-1, with D perhaps matching TRBD1 (5 bases). This CDR3 has 14 residues. V was cut by 1 base and J by 1 base, with 8 bases left in between. CDR1 SGHRS and CDR2 YFSETQ come from the germline V gene.